The subject of this entry is one T cell receptor beta chain. After removal of 6 bases from V and 0 bases from J, the junction contained 4 bases not matched to a gene. This CDR3 is 15 amino acids long. Germline loops: CDR1 MNHEY, CDR2 SVGAGI. The study ran its PCR with 60 Vbeta and 13 Jbeta primers. Clones were sequenced by immunoSEQ multiplex PCR, and TCRdb holds only the in-frame ones, with some missing. The sample contains over 110,000 clones, approximately 80% of which appear only once. The entry originates in a study of cytomegalovirus exposure and HLA in healthy donors. This sequence was found in a woman in her forties in good health and CMV-seropositive. Sequenced sample: PBMCs. The gene calls are TRBV6-5 and TRBJ2-3, with 9 bases fitting TRBD2. For the CDR3, the DNA is TGTGCCAGCAGCCGACTAGCGGAAAGCACAGATACGCAGTATTTT. Its translation is CASSRLAESTDTQYF.